The next 29 T cell receptor beta chains were all read from a single sample in a study of vaccination effects on CD4 cells after COVID-19. Sequencing was performed with immunoSEQ multiplex PCR; in TCRdb, only in-frame clones are kept and a portion is missing. The sample shows tens of thousands of clones, about 81% of them seen only once. Antigen-specific CD4+ T cells were first expanded with viral peptide pools by the ViraFEST assay and only then sequenced. Isolating CD4+ T cells followed roughly ten days of culture. PCR showed that the person got SARS-CoV-2 infection at some point between March and December 2020. These receptors' targets are unknown. This sample comprised CD4+ T cells from PBMCs cultured with a peptide pool, obtained before COVID-19 vaccination. The origin of the receptors is a human donor who had a prior SARS-CoV-2 infection.

V gene TRBV6-5 combines with J gene TRBJ2-5; D is ambiguous. CDR3 size: 14 residues. Deletions cut 9 bases from V and 4 bases from J, with 18 bases between. From germline, CDR1 is MNHEY and CDR2 SVGAGI. CDR3 region: CASSLGLTVETQYF. In DNA, the CDR3 is TGTGCCAGTTCCCTGGGCCTTACTGTAGAGACCCAGTACTTC.

This clone has only one observation. V and J are TRBV9 and TRBJ2-2, with TRBD1 as a possible D gene (6 bases). The germline V gene has CDR1 SGDLS and CDR2 YYNGEE. The CDR3 contains 14 residues. V gave up 1 base and J gave up 6 bases, with 10 bases separating them. The CDR3 protein is CASSVNRAPGELFF. Here the CDR3 DNA reads TGTGCCAGCAGCGTAAACAGGGCTCCCGGGGAGCTGTTTTTT. Full variable domain (rest looked up from reference TRBV9 and TRBJ2-2): DSGVTQTPKHLITATGQRVTLRCSPRSGDLSVYWYQQSLDQGLQFLIQYYNGEERAKGNILERFSAQQFPDLHSELNLSSLELGDSALYFCASSVNRAPGELFFGEGSRLTVL.

The sample holds a few counts of this clone. The chain links TRBV7-2 to TRBJ1-2; TRBD1 might be the D (6 bases). Looked up from germline, CDR1 is SGHTA and CDR2 is FQGNSA. V lost 3 bases, J lost 5 bases, and 16 bases lay in between. The CDR3 loop spans 15 amino acids. The CDR3 bases are TGTGCCAGCAGCTTTTATCAGGGGAGGGGATATGGCTACACCTTC. Translation gives CASSFYQGRGYGYTF.

V is TRBV30 and J is TRBJ2-5, with 7 bases aligning to TRBD2. The CDR3 is 14 residues long. Trimming at V came to 2 bases and at J to 4 bases, leaving 7 bases not matched to a gene. The germline V gene has CDR1 GTSNPN and CDR2 SVGIG (reference sequence). The CDR3 spells CAWSRREKGETQYF. CDR3 DNA: TGTGCCTGGAGTAGGCGGGAGAAGGGAGAGACCCAGTACTTC.

This clone has just a few counts. One end of the junction fails to match germline, which may point to a read error. The chain uses TRBV7-2 and TRBJ2-7, with 8 positions matching TRBD2. The CDR3 spans 13 residues. Germline CDR1 is SGHTA and CDR2 is FQGNSA. The CDR3 protein is CASSLGSRTSIDF. DNA of the CDR3: TGTGCCAGCAGCTTAGGGTCCCGGACTAGCATCGACTTC.

This clone turned up a few times. The V and J genes are TRBV2 and TRBJ1-1; no clear D. This CDR3 has 13 amino acids. Trimming removed 6 bases at V and 1 base at J, with 9 bases between. Germline V gives CDR1 SNHLY, CDR2 FYNNEI. The CDR3 DNA is TGTGCCAGCAGGTGGAGCGAGAACACTGAAGCTTTCTTT. Encoded protein: CASRWSENTEAFF. Variable domain in full (rest from reference TRBV2 and TRBJ1-1): EPEVTQTPSHQVTQMGQEVILRCVPISNHLYFYWYRQILGQKVEFLVSFYNNEISEKSEIFDDQFSVERPDGSNFTLKIRSTKLEDSAMYFCASRWSENTEAFFGQGTRLTVV.

The rearrangement uses TRBV27 and TRBJ2-7; either TRBD1 or TRBD2 may supply D (5 bases each). CDR3 size: 13 residues. CDR1 is MNHEY, CDR2 SMNVEV, per germline (reference sequence). Trimming stripped 3 bases from V and 3 bases from J, with 9 bases between. The CDR3 sequence: CASSLGRYYEQYF. Written as DNA, the CDR3 is TGTGCCAGCAGTTTGGGACGTTACTACGAGCAGTACTTC.

The J gene is TRBJ2-3, the V gene TRBV7-2; D remains unclear. This CDR3 contains 15 residues. V lost 2 bases and J lost 1, with 10 bases in between. Germline V CDR1 and CDR2: SGHTA, FQGNSA. CDR3 sequence (DNA): TGTGCCAGCAGCTTATCCCGAAGAGGCACAGATACGCAGTATTTT. Translation gives CASSLSRRGTDTQYF.

This chain uses TRBV5-1 with TRBJ2-7; tentatively, D is TRBD1 or TRBD2 (5 bases each). The CDR3 length is 15 residues. Germline loops: CDR1 SGHRS, CDR2 YFSETQ. The germline V and J ends were trimmed by 4 bases and 2 bases, with 16 bases remaining between them. CDR3 protein: CASSRYRDGTYEQYF. CDR3 nucleotide sequence: TGCGCCAGCAGCAGGTACCGGGACGGGACCTACGAGCAGTACTTC.

The rearrangement joins TRBV4-2 to TRBJ2-5; D call uncertain. Germline loops: CDR1 LGHNA, CDR2 YNFKEQ. V gave up 0 bases and J gave up 4 bases, with 9 bases separating them. The CDR3 is made up of 14 amino acids. Here the CDR3 DNA reads TGTGCCAGCAGCCAAGATGGGCGATCAGAGACCCAGTACTTC. Translating gives CASSQDGRSETQYF.

In its sample, this clone was seen a few times. The chain couples TRBV3-1 (or the pseudogene TRBV3-2) to TRBJ1-2; no definite D call. Germline loops: CDR1 LGHDT, CDR2 YNNKEL (reference sequence). Trimming removed 2 bases from V and 6 bases from J, with 13 bases in between. The length of the CDR3 is 14 residues. CDR3 protein: CASSQQPWVDGYTF. CDR3 sequence (DNA): TGTGCCAGCAGCCAACAACCCTGGGTGGATGGCTACACCTTC.

The gene calls are TRBV4-3 and TRBJ1-2; D is unclear. This CDR3 has 16 amino acids. Germline V gives CDR1 LGHNA, CDR2 YSLEER. The V end lost 6 bases, the J end lost 4 bases, and 21 bases lay between the germline ends. In DNA, the CDR3 is TGCGCCAGCAGTCACGACAACTTCGAGTACTCCTATGGCTACACCTTC. Translated: CASSHDNFEYSYGYTF.

This chain connects TRBV5-1 to TRBJ2-2; perhaps TRBD2 as D (5 bases). CDR3 length: 15 amino acids. The V end lost 4 bases, the J end lost 1 base, and 11 bases lay between the germline ends. Germline V gives CDR1 SGHRS, CDR2 YFSETQ. The CDR3 spells CASSRSEMNTGELFF. CDR3 nucleotide sequence: TGCGCCAGCAGCCGTAGCGAGATGAACACCGGGGAGCTGTTTTTT.

The chain joins TRBV18 to TRBJ2-7; D may be TRBD1 (5 bases). V was shortened by 5 bases and J by 4 bases, with 12 bases between the two germline ends. The CDR3 is 13 residues long. Looked up from germline, CDR1 is KGHSH and CDR2 is LQKENI. The CDR3 nucleotides are TGTGCCAGCTCAGCGTCGACAGAGTACGAGCAGTACTTC. The encoded protein is CASSASTEYEQYF. Full variable domain (missing parts from reference TRBV18 and TRBJ2-7): NAGVMQNPRHLVRRRGQEARLRCSPMKGHSHVYWYRQLPEEGLKFMVYLQKENIIDESGMPKERFSAEFPKEGPSILRIQQVVRGDSAAYFCASSASTEYEQYFGPGTRLTVT.

The CDR3 region is CASSSPSGPNTEAFF. The CDR3 nucleotides are TGTGCCAGCAGCTCCCCGTCGGGACCTAACACTGAAGCTTTCTTT. The chain is built from TRBV5-5 and TRBJ1-1; D perhaps matches TRBD1 (5 bases). This CDR3 is built from 15 residues. Germline values: CDR1 SGHKS, CDR2 YYEKEE (reference sequence). The V and J ends lost 3 bases and 2 bases respectively, with 14 bases between them.

This chain connects TRBV5-1 to TRBJ2-1, with 7 bases aligning to TRBD2. V gave up 1 base and J gave up 9 bases; unmatched junction bases: 10. The CDR3 is 15 residues long. CDR1 and CDR2 (germline): SGHRS, YFSETQ. DNA for the CDR3: TGCGCCAGCAGCTTGATGGCGGGAGCTCTTGGTGAGCAGTTCTTC. It yields the protein CASSLMAGALGEQFF.

Note on this clone: Other nucleotide sequences from this sample produce the same CDR3. CDR3 sequence (DNA): TGCAGCGGACTAGCGGGGGGCGAGACCCAGTACTTC. It codes for CSGLAGGETQYF. V gene TRBV29-1 combines with J gene TRBJ2-5, with 13 bases that match TRBD2. Germline V CDR1 and CDR2: SQVTM, ANQGSEA. This CDR3 has 12 residues. V lost 7 bases to trimming and J lost 5 bases; unmatched junction nucleotides: 1.

This chain connects TRBV5-5 to TRBJ2-1, with D maybe TRBD2 (6 bases). The CDR3 runs to 15 residues. V gave up 1 base and J gave up 2 bases, with 10 bases separating them. CDR1 and CDR2 (germline): SGHKS, YYEKEE (reference sequence). CDR3: CASSLFAGPYNEQFF. The DNA for the CDR3 is TGTGCCAGCAGCTTGTTTGCGGGGCCCTACAATGAGCAGTTCTTC.

The sample holds a few counts of this clone. The gene calls are TRBV30 and TRBJ2-5, with TRBD2 matching 11 bases. V lost 3 bases and J lost 6; bases outside the gene matches: 9. CDR1 and CDR2 from the germline V gene are GTSNPN and SVGIG (reference sequence). The CDR3 runs to 15 residues. The CDR3 coding sequence is TGTGCCTGGAGGCCTGGAACTAGCGGGGGAAAGACCCAGTACTTC. This gives the protein CAWRPGTSGGKTQYF.

The V gene is TRBV5-4, the J gene TRBJ2-1, with 12 bases identical to TRBD2. Germline CDR1 reads SGHNT; CDR2 reads YYREEE (reference sequence). The CDR3 consists of 15 residues. The junction had 5 bases not matched to a gene; V was cut back by 1 base and J by 9 bases. CDR3 nucleotides: TGTGCCAGCAGCTTGCTAGCGGGGGGGCGTGGTGAGCAGTTCTTC. Protein product: CASSLLAGGRGEQFF. Combining the CDR3 with reference TRBV5-4 and TRBJ2-1 gives the whole variable domain ETGVTQSPTHLIKTRGQQVTLRCSSQSGHNTVSWYQQALGQGPQFIFQYYREEENGRGNFPPRFSGLQFPNYSSELNVNALELDDSALYLCASSLLAGGRGEQFFGPGTRLTVL.

This clone was detected only a few times. The chain joins TRBV5-4 to TRBJ2-7; 8 bases agree with TRBD1. This CDR3 has 13 amino acids. After removal of 4 bases from V and 5 bases from J, the junction contained 5 bases not matched to a gene. Germline V lookup: CDR1 SGHNT, CDR2 YYREEE (reference sequence). The CDR3 nucleotides are TGTGCCAGCAGCCTCAGGGGGCCCCACGAGCAGTACTTC. This codes for CASSLRGPHEQYF.

Here the CDR3 reads CCHRRGYTF. The CDR3 DNA follows: TGCTGTCACCGGCGGGGCTACACCTTC. The chain couples TRBV20-1 to TRBJ1-2; no definite D call. The CDR3 consists of 9 residues. CDR1 and CDR2 from the germline V gene are DFQATT and SNEGSKA (reference sequence).

This clone occurred once. In nucleotides, the CDR3 is TGTGCCAGCAGTGAAGGTACAGGGGGCGGCTATGGCTACACCTTC. This codes for CASSEGTGGGYGYTF. The gene calls are TRBV25-1 and TRBJ1-2, with 9 bases lining up with TRBD1. Germline trimming cut 2 bases from V and 4 bases from J; bases unmatched to any gene: 5. CDR3 length: 15 amino acids. From germline, CDR1 is MGHDK and CDR2 SYGVNS.

V usage is TRBV7-2 and J usage is TRBJ2-5; D possibly matches TRBD1 or TRBD2 (5 bases each). The CDR3 length is 13 residues. CDR1 SGHTA and CDR2 FQGNSA come from the germline V gene. V lost 1 base to trimming and J lost 5 bases, with 8 bases between them. Here the CDR3 reads CASSLVWGETQYF. CDR3 nucleotides: TGTGCCAGCAGCTTAGTCTGGGGGGAGACCCAGTACTTC.

The chain uses TRBV6-5 and TRBJ2-7; 7 bases match TRBD1. With V trimmed by 2 bases and J by 6 bases, 10 bases remained unmatched. CDR1 and CDR2 (germline): MNHEY, SVGAGI. There are 15 residues in the CDR3. The CDR3 is CASSYDNPYRGEQYF. The CDR3 DNA reads TGTGCCAGCAGTTACGACAACCCCTACAGGGGCGAGCAGTACTTC.

V gene TRBV19 combines with J gene TRBJ2-5; perhaps TRBD1 as D (5 bases). In germline, CDR1 is LNHDA, CDR2 SQIVND (reference sequence). CDR3 size: 14 residues. V lost 3 bases to trimming and J lost 4 bases, with 12 bases between them. In nucleotides, the CDR3 is TGTGCCAGTAGTATTGCAGGGAATCGAGAGACCCAGTACTTC. Translation gives CASSIAGNRETQYF.

The rearrangement links TRBV24-1 to TRBJ2-3; TRBD2 matches at 11 bases. The J segment lost 6 bases and the V segment lost 3 bases, leaving 7 bases of the junction unmatched. CDR1 and CDR2 from the germline V gene are KGHDR and SFDVKD. This CDR3 is built from 16 residues. The CDR3 spells CATSDPTSGILDTQYF. For the CDR3, the DNA is TGTGCCACCAGTGATCCGACTAGCGGGATATTGGATACGCAGTATTTT.

V usage is TRBV11-2 and J usage is TRBJ2-5; D tentatively reads TRBD1 or TRBD2 (5 bases each). Trimming stripped 8 bases from V and 2 bases from J, with 12 bases between. The CDR3 totals 13 residues. Germline CDR1 reads SGHAT; CDR2 reads FQNNGV. The CDR3 DNA is TGTGCCAGCGGGGCTAGACTACAAGAGACCCAGTACTTC. This codes for CASGARLQETQYF.

The table lists this clone with a few counts. In the same sample, other DNA sequences code for this CDR3. The chain is built from TRBV7-9 and TRBJ2-4, with D possibly matching TRBD2 (6 bases). Trimming cost V 5 bases and J 0 bases, with 11 bases left between them. CDR1 and CDR2 (germline): SEHNR, FQNEAQ (reference sequence). CDR3 length: 15 amino acids. CDR3 loop: CASSLVGGAKNIQYF. CDR3 DNA: TGTGCCAGCAGCCTCGTGGGGGGAGCCAAAAACATTCAGTACTTC.